This T cell receptor (beta chain) was found in a study of T-cell reconstitution after alpha-beta-depleted transplantation in children. Study results and caveats: Surviving recipient T cells and intrathymic progenitors accounted for some patients' high TCRbeta diversity at day 60. As was reported, about two months after transplant, alpha-beta T cells came from several hundred expanded graft clones. T-cell counts and diversity at one year following transplant were attributed mainly to newly produced T cells.

This clonotype came up a few times. Its target is unknown. Unique molecular identifiers were incorporated during preparation of the TCRbeta library. From the PCR reads, TCRdb called clonotypes with MiXCR, one entry per CDR3 protein. Found here are hundreds of thousands of distinct CDR3 sequences, over 10% of them singletons; the top ten hold 2% to 2.5%. V was clipped by 4 bases and J by 1 base; unmatched bases: 3. This CDR3 region has 15 residues. The germline gives CDR1 MNHNS, CDR2 SASEGT. The chain uses TRBV6-1 and TRBJ1-5; 8 bases line up with TRBD1. The starting material was PBMCs, mostly from graft donor cells, obtained 360 days after TCRalphabeta/CD19-depleted stem cell transplant. The sequence came from a male patient under 18 who had a stem cell transplant for acute myeloid leukemia, so the T cells may come from the graft donor. The CDR3 here is CASSATGASNQPQHF. CDR3 bases: TGTGCCAGCAGTGCGACAGGGGCGAGCAATCAGCCCCAGCATTTT.